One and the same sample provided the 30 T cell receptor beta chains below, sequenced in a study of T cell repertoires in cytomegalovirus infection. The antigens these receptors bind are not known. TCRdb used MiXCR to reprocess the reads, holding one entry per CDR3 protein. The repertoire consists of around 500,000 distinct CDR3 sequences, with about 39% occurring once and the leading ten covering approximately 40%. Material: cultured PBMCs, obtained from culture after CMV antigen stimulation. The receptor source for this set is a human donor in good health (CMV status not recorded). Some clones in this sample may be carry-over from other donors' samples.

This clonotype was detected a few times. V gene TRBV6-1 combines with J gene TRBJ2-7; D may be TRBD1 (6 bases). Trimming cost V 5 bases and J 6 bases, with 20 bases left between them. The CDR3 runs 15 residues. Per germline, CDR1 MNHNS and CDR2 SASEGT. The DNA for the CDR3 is TGTGCCAGCAGTCCTACCCCGGGACACCCTCCCGAGCAGTACTTC. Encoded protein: CASSPTPGHPPEQYF.

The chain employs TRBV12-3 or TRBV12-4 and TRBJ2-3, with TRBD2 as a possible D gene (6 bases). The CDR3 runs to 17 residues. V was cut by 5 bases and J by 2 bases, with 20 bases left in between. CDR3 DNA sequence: TGTGCCAGCAGTGAGTCGTCCGGGAGTTGGGTCACAGATACGCAGTATTTT. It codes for CASSESSGSWVTDTQYF.

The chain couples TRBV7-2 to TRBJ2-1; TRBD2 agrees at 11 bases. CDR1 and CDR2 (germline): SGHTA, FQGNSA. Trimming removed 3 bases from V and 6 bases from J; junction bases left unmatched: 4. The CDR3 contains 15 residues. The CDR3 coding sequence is TGTGCCAGCAGCTTTGATAGCGGGAGGGCCAATGAGCAGTTCTTC. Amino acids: CASSFDSGRANEQFF. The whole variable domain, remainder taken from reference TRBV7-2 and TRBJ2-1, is GAGVSQSPSNKVTEKGKDVELRCDPISGHTALYWYRQSLGQGLEFLIYFQGNSAPDKSGLPSDRFSAERTGGSVSTLTIQRTQQEDSAVYLCASSFDSGRANEQFFGPGTRLTVL.

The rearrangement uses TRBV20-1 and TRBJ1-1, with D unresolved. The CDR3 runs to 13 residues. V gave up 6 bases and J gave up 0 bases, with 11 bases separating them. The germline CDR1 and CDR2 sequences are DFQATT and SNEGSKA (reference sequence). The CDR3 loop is CSAPGLMNTEAFF. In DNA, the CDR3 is TGCAGTGCCCCGGGGTTAATGAACACTGAAGCTTTCTTT.

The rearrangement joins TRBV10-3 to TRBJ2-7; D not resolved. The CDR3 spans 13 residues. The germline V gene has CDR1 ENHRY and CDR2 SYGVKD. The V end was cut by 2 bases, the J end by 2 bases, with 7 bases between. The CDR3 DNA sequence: TGTGCCATCAGTGAGGCCACCCCCTACGAGCAGTACTTC. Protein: CAISEATPYEQYF.

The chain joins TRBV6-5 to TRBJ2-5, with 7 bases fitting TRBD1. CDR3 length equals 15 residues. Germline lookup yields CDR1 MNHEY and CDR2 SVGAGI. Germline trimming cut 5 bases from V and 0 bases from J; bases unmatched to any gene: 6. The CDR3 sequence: CASSSTGEYQETQYF. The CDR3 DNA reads TGTGCCAGCAGTAGCACAGGGGAGTACCAAGAGACCCAGTACTTC.

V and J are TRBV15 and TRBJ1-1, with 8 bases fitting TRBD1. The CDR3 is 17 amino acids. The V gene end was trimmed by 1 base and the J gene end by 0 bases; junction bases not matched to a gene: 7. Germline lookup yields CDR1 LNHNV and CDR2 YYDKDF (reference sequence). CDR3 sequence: CATSRAPRTGLNTEAFF. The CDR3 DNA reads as TGTGCCACCAGCAGAGCCCCAAGGACAGGGTTGAACACTGAAGCTTTCTTT.

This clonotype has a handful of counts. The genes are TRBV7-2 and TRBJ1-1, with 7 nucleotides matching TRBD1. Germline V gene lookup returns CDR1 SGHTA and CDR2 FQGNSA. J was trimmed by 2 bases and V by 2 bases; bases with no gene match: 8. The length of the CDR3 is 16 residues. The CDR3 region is CASSLQGGLGNTEAFF. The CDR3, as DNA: TGTGCCAGCAGCTTACAGGGGGGCCTCGGTAACACTGAAGCTTTCTTT. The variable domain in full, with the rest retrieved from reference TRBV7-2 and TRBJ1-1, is GAGVSQSPSNKVTEKGKDVELRCDPISGHTALYWYRQSLGQGLEFLIYFQGNSAPDKSGLPSDRFSAERTGGSVSTLTIQRTQQEDSAVYLCASSLQGGLGNTEAFFGQGTRLTVV.

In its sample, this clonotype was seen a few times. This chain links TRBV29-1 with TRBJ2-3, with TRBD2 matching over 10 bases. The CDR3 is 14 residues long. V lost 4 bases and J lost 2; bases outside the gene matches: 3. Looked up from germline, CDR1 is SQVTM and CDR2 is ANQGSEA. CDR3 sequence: CSVAGTSDTDTQYF. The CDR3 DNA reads TGCAGCGTTGCCGGGACTAGCGACACAGATACGCAGTATTTT.

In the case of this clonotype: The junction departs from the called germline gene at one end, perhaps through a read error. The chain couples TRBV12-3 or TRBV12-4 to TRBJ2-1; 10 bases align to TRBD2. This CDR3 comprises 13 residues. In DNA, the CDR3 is TGTGCCAGCAGTTTTTCTAGCGGGGGTCTCTCGATCTTC. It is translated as CASSFSSGGLSIF.

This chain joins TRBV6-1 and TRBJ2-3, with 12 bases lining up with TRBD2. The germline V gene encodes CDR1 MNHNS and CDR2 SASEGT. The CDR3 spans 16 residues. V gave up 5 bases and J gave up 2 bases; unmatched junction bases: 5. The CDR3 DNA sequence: TGTGCCAGCAGTACACTAGCGGGGGGTCCCACAGATACGCAGTATTTT. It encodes CASSTLAGGPTDTQYF.

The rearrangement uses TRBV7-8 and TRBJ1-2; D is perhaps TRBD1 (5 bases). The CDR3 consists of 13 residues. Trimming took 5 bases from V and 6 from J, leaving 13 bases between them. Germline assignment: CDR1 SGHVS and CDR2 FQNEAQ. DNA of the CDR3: TGTGCCAGCAGCCCCGGCAGGGAGGATGGCTACACCTTC. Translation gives CASSPGREDGYTF.

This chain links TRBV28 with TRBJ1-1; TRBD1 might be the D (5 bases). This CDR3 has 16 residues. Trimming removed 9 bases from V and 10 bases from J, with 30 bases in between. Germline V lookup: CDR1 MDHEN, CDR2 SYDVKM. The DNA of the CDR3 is TGTGCCAGTAAGGGGAGATCTTGGGGGACGGACTCTAGAGCTTTCTTT. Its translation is CASKGRSWGTDSRAFF. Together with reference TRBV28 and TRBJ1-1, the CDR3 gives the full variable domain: DVKVTQSSRYLVKRTGEKVFLECVQDMDHENMFWYRQDPGLGLRLIYFSYDVKMKEKGDIPEGYSVSREKKERFSLILESASTNQTSMYLCASKGRSWGTDSRAFFGQGTRLTVV.

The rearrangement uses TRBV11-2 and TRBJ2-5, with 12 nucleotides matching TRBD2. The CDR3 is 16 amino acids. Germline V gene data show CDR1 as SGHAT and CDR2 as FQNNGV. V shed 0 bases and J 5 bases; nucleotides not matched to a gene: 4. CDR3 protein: CASSLETSGSYETQYF. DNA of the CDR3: TGTGCCAGCAGCTTAGAGACTAGCGGGAGTTATGAGACCCAGTACTTC.

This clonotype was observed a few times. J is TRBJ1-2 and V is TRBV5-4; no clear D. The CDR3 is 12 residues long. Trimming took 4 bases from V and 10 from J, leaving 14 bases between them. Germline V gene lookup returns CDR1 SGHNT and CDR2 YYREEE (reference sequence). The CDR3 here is CASSTDSRDYTF. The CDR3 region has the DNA TGTGCCAGCAGCACGGACTCGCGAGACTACACCTTC.

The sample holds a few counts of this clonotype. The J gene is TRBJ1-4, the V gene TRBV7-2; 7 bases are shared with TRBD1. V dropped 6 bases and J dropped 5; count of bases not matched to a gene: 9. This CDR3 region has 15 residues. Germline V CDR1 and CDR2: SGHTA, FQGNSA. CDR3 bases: TGTGCCAGCAGGCCTCAGGGACAGTACAATGAAAAACTGTTTTTT. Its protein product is CASRPQGQYNEKLFF. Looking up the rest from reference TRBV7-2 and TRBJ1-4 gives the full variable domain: GAGVSQSPSNKVTEKGKDVELRCDPISGHTALYWYRQSLGQGLEFLIYFQGNSAPDKSGLPSDRFSAERTGGSVSTLTIQRTQQEDSAVYLCASRPQGQYNEKLFFGSGTQLSVL.

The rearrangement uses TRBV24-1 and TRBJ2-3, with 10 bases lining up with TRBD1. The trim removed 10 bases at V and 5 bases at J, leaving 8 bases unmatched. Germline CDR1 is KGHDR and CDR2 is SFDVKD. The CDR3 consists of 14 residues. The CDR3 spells CATAGTGAGDTQYF. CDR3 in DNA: TGTGCCACGGCCGGGACAGGGGCAGGAGATACGCAGTATTTT.

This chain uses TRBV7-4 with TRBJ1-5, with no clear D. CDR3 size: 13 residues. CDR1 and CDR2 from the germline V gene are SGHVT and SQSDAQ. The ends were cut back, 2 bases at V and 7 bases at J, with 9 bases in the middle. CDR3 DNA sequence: TGTGCCAGCAGCTTACAGGACGGGCAGCCCCAGCATTTT. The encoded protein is CASSLQDGQPQHF.

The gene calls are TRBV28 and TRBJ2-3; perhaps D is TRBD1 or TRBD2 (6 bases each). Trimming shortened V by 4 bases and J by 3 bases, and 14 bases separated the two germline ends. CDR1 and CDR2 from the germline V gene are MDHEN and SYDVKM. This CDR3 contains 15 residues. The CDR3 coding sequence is TGTGCCAGCAGTTCTGAGGGGGGTTGGACAGATACGCAGTATTTT. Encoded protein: CASSSEGGWTDTQYF.

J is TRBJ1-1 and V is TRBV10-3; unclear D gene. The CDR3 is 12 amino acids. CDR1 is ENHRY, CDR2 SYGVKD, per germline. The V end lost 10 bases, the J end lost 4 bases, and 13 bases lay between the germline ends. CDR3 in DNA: TGTGCCACCGCCGAGAGGGCCACTGAAGCTTTCTTT. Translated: CATAERATEAFF.

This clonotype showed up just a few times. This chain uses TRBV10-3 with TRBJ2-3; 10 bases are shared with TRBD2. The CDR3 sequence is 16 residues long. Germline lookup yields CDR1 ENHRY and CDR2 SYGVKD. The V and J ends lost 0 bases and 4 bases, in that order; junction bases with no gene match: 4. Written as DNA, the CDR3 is TGTGCCATCAGTGAGTCGCCAAGCGGGAGGGCAGATACGCAGTATTTT. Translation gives CAISESPSGRADTQYF.

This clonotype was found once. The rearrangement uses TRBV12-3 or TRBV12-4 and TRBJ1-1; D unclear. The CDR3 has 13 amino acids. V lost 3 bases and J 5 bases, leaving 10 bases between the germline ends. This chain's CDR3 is CASSLSYRTEAFF. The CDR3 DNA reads TGTGCCAGCAGTTTGTCCTATCGTACTGAAGCTTTCTTT.

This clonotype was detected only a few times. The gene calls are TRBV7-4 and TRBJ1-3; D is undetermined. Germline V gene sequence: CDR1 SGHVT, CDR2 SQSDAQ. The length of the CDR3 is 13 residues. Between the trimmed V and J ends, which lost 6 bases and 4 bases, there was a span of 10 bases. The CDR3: CASSRSQGNTIYF. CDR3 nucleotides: TGTGCCAGCAGTAGGTCACAGGGAAACACCATATATTTT.

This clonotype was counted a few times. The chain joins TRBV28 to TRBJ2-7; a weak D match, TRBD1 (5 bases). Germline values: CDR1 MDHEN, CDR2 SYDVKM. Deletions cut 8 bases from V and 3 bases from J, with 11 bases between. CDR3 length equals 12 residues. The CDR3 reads CASAGHNYEQYF. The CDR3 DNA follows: TGTGCCAGCGCAGGACATAACTACGAGCAGTACTTC.

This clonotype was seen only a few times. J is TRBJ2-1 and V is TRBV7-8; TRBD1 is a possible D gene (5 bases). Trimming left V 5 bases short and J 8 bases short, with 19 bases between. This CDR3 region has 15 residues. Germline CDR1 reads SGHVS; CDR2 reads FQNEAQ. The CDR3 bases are TGTGCCAGCAGCCCCTCTAGGTACCCCAGGGATGAGCAGTTCTTC. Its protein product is CASSPSRYPRDEQFF. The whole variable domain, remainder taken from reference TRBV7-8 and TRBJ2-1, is GAGVSQSPRYKVAKRGQDVALRCDPISGHVSLFWYQQALGQGPEFLTYFQNEAQLDKSGLPSDRFFAERPEGSVSTLKIQRTQQEDSAVYLCASSPSRYPRDEQFFGPGTRLTVL.

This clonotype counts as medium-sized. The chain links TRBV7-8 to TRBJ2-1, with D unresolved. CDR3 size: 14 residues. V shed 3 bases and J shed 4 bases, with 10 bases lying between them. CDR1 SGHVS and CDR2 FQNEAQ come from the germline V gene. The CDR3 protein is CASSLEDWYNEQFF. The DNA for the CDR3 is TGTGCCAGCAGCTTGGAAGATTGGTACAATGAGCAGTTCTTC.

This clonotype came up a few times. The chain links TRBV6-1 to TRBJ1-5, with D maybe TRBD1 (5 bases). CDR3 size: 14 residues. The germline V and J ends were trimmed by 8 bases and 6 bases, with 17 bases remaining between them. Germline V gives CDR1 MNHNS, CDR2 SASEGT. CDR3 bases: TGTGCCAGCCGGACGAGGGGATGGGGTCAGCCCCAGCATTTT. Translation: CASRTRGWGQPQHF.

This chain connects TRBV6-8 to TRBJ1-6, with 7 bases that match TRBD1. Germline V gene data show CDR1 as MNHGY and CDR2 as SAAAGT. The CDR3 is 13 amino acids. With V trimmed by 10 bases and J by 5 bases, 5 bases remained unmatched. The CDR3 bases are TGTGCCATTGGGACAGTTAATAATTCACCCCTCCACTTT. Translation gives CAIGTVNNSPLHF.

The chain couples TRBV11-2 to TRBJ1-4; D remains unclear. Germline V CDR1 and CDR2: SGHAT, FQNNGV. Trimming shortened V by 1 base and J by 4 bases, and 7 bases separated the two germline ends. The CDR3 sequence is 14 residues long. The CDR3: CASSLGLINEKLFF. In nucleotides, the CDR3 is TGTGCCAGCAGCTTAGGTTTGATTAATGAAAAACTGTTTTTT.

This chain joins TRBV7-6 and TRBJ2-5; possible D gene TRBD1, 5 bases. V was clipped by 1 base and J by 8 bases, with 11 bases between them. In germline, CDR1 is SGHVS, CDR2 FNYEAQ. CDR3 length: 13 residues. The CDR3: CASSLGQSGTQYF. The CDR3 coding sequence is TGTGCCAGCAGCTTAGGACAGTCAGGAACCCAGTACTTC.